The 27 T cell receptor beta chains reported below all come from one sample, sequenced in a study. MiXCR, applied by TCRdb to the RT-PCR reads, yields one record per CDR3 protein. The sample holds hundreds of thousands of distinct CDR3 sequences, 12% to 15% seen once. Specimen: memory CD4+ T cells from blood. These receptors were taken from a female donor in good health, serving as a healthy control.

The sample holds a few counts of this clonotype. V and J are TRBV12-3 or TRBV12-4 and TRBJ1-5; no reliable D call. CDR3 length: 12 amino acids. The germline V and J ends were trimmed by 7 bases and 0 bases, with 4 bases remaining between them. The CDR3 protein is CASKASNQPQHF. In DNA, the CDR3 is TGTGCCAGCAAAGCTAGCAATCAGCCCCAGCATTTT.

V is TRBV18 and J is TRBJ2-7; TRBD2 aligns across 8 bases. The CDR3 covers 15 residues. CDR1 and CDR2 (germline): KGHSH, LQKENI. J lost 2 bases, V lost 0 bases, and 3 bases had no gene match. The CDR3: CASSPPVGLAYEQYF. CDR3 nucleotides: TGTGCCAGCTCACCACCGGTGGGACTAGCCTACGAGCAGTACTTC.

Only a few counts were recorded for this clonotype. J is TRBJ1-5 and V is TRBV27; D gene ambiguous. The CDR3 runs to 13 residues. The V gene's germline CDR1 is MNHEY and CDR2 SMNVEV (reference sequence). V lost 6 bases to trimming and J lost 6 bases, with 12 bases between them. The CDR3 sequence is CASRNYGGQPQHF. The CDR3 nucleotides read TGTGCCAGCAGAAACTACGGCGGTCAGCCCCAGCATTTT.

The V gene is TRBV30, the J gene TRBJ2-3, with 11 bases fitting TRBD2. CDR1 is GTSNPN and CDR2 is SVGIG in the germline V gene (reference sequence). The V segment lost 2 bases and the J segment 4 bases; nucleotides outside the gene matches: 5. The length of the CDR3 is 15 residues. The CDR3 reads CAWSSTSGMADTQYF. The DNA of the CDR3 is TGTGCCTGGAGTTCGACTAGCGGGATGGCAGATACGCAGTATTTT.

This clonotype was detected a few times. The V and J genes are TRBV12-3 or TRBV12-4 and TRBJ2-7; maybe TRBD2 (7 bases). The CDR3 has 12 residues. Deletions cut 1 base from V and 12 bases from J, with 13 bases between. CDR3: CASSLGGGMRYF. DNA for the CDR3: TGTGCCAGCAGTTTAGGCGGGGGCATGAGGTACTTC.

This clonotype has at least ten counts. The gene calls are TRBV5-6 and TRBJ2-5; D unresolved. V was shortened by 2 bases and J by 5 bases, with 13 bases between the two germline ends. Germline CDR1 SGHDT, CDR2 YYEEEE. The CDR3 totals 14 residues. The CDR3 is CASSFLTVRETQYF. In nucleotides, the CDR3 is TGTGCCAGCAGCTTCCTCACCGTGAGGGAGACCCAGTACTTC.

This clonotype was counted between two and nine times. This rearrangement joins TRBV30 to TRBJ1-5, with TRBD1 matching over 7 bases. This CDR3 has 15 residues. CDR1 and CDR2 from the germline V gene are GTSNPN and SVGIG (reference sequence). J lost 1 base, V lost 0 bases, and 3 bases had no gene match. This CDR3 reads CAWSVQGISNQPQHF. The DNA of the CDR3 is TGTGCCTGGAGTGTACAGGGGATAAGCAATCAGCCCCAGCATTTT.

This clonotype was observed a handful of times. The chain is built from TRBV9 and TRBJ2-3; 14 positions agree with TRBD2. CDR1 and CDR2 (germline): SGDLS, YYNGEE. CDR3 length equals 18 residues. The V segment lost 3 bases and the J segment 5 bases; nucleotides outside the gene matches: 11. CDR3 residues: CASSAPTSGREQGDTQYF. DNA for the CDR3: TGTGCCAGCAGCGCCCCGACTAGCGGGAGGGAACAAGGAGATACGCAGTATTTT.

This clonotype was observed a single time. The chain combines TRBV19 with TRBJ2-1, with D hard to call. From germline, CDR1 is LNHDA and CDR2 SQIVND (reference sequence). V lost 3 bases, J lost 7 bases, and 13 bases lay in between. The CDR3 consists of 14 residues. CDR3 bases: TGTGCCAGTAGTATTTTGGGCAGTGATAATGAGCAGTTCTTC. Translation: CASSILGSDNEQFF.

This clonotype has just a few counts. V is TRBV20-1 and J is TRBJ2-1; 12 positions agree with TRBD2. The CDR3 covers 16 residues. Germline loops: CDR1 DFQATT, CDR2 SNEGSKA (reference sequence). Losses at the gene ends were 4 bases for V and 10 bases for J; bases not matched to a gene: 14. The chain's CDR3 is CSAMVAWTSGKGEQFF. In DNA, the CDR3 is TGCAGTGCTATGGTGGCATGGACTAGCGGGAAGGGCGAGCAGTTCTTC.

The chain uses TRBV5-6 and TRBJ1-3, with a weak D call TRBD1 (5 bases). Trimming left V 3 bases short and J 0 bases short, with 13 bases between. The V gene's germline CDR1 is SGHDT and CDR2 YYEEEE. The CDR3 runs 16 residues. The CDR3 bases are TGTGCCAGCAGCTGGGGGGACGGAAACTCTGGAAACACCATATATTTT. Translation: CASSWGDGNSGNTIYF.

The chain employs TRBV9 and TRBJ2-5, with D unclear. V was clipped by 0 bases and J by 2 bases, with 5 bases between them. The CDR3 totals 13 residues. Germline lookup yields CDR1 SGDLS and CDR2 YYNGEE. CDR3 sequence reads: CASSVAQQETQYF. CDR3 sequence (DNA): TGTGCCAGCAGCGTAGCTCAGCAAGAGACCCAGTACTTC. Full variable domain (rest looked up from reference TRBV9 and TRBJ2-5): DSGVTQTPKHLITATGQRVTLRCSPRSGDLSVYWYQQSLDQGLQFLIQYYNGEERAKGNILERFSAQQFPDLHSELNLSSLELGDSALYFCASSVAQQETQYFGPGTRLLVL.

This sequence joins TRBV11-2 and TRBJ1-2, with D uncertain. CDR1 SGHAT and CDR2 FQNNGV come from the germline V gene. V lost 2 bases and J 8 bases, leaving 15 bases between the germline ends. The CDR3 totals 14 residues. CDR3 DNA: TGTGCCAGCAGCTTACGGTCAGCCGGGTTGGGCTACACCTTC. Its protein is CASSLRSAGLGYTF.

In this sample, this clonotype turned up many times. This chain links TRBV9 with TRBJ2-1; TRBD2 matches at 9 bases. Per the germline V gene, CDR1 is SGDLS and CDR2 is YYNGEE. The J segment lost 4 bases and the V segment lost 4 bases, leaving 9 bases of the junction unmatched. The CDR3 length is 16 residues. This CDR3 reads CASSLSGSGLYNEQFF. As DNA, the CDR3 is TGTGCCAGCAGCCTTAGCGGGAGCGGTCTGTACAATGAGCAGTTCTTC.

The rearrangement links TRBV20-1 to TRBJ2-1, with D unclear. Trimming stripped 7 bases from V and 8 bases from J, with 12 bases between. Germline CDR1 reads DFQATT; CDR2 reads SNEGSKA (reference sequence). CDR3 length: 11 residues. CDR3 in amino acids: CSVPLLDEQFF. The CDR3 nucleotides are TGCAGTGTCCCGTTATTAGATGAGCAGTTCTTC.

This clonotype was counted only a few times. This rearrangement joins TRBV7-2 to TRBJ2-7; 7 bases match TRBD1. In germline, CDR1 is SGHTA, CDR2 FQGNSA. J lost 3 bases, V lost 5 bases, and 7 bases had no gene match. The CDR3 sequence is 14 residues long. This CDR3 reads CASSVRDRDYEQYF. CDR3 DNA: TGTGCCAGCAGCGTCCGGGACAGAGACTACGAGCAGTACTTC.

This clonotype was counted a few times. The chain joins TRBV20-1 to TRBJ1-5, with TRBD1 matching over 7 bases. This CDR3 has 15 amino acids. Germline-derived CDR1 and CDR2 are DFQATT and SNEGSKA (reference sequence). The V segment lost 6 bases and the J segment 5 bases; nucleotides outside the gene matches: 13. The CDR3 loop reads CSAIRTGGDYQPQHF. In nucleotides, the CDR3 is TGCAGTGCGATTCGGACAGGAGGGGACTATCAGCCCCAGCATTTT.

The table lists this clonotype with a few counts. The V gene is TRBV7-2, the J gene TRBJ2-4, with a possible D match to TRBD2 (6 bases). Germline lookup yields CDR1 SGHTA and CDR2 FQGNSA. Between the trimmed V and J ends, which lost 5 bases and 3 bases, there was a span of 20 bases. CDR3 length: 17 amino acids. The CDR3 sequence: CASSEYSGRIGKNIQYF. CDR3 coding DNA: TGTGCCAGCAGCGAATATTCAGGGAGGATCGGCAAAAACATTCAGTACTTC.

The V gene is TRBV7-9, the J gene TRBJ1-1; possible D gene TRBD1, 5 bases. The CDR3 consists of 13 residues. Germline V lookup: CDR1 SEHNR, CDR2 FQNEAQ (reference sequence). V dropped 7 bases and J dropped 6 bases, with 15 bases sitting between them. Here the CDR3 reads CASTNQGIAEAFF. Written as DNA, the CDR3 is TGTGCCAGCACGAACCAGGGTATTGCTGAAGCTTTCTTT.

V is TRBV15 and J is TRBJ1-3; weak D call: TRBD1 (5 bases). Trimming shortened V by 5 bases and J by 7 bases, and 21 bases separated the two germline ends. Per the germline V gene, CDR1 is LNHNV and CDR2 is YYDKDF (reference sequence). The CDR3 length is 16 residues. The CDR3 spells CATSPGGERSRNTIYF. The CDR3 DNA reads TGTGCCACCAGCCCGGGGGGGGAGCGCAGTCGGAACACCATATATTTT.

There are many counts of this clonotype. This chain joins TRBV12-3 or TRBV12-4 and TRBJ2-1, with D tentatively TRBD2 (6 bases). Deletions cut 6 bases from V and 4 bases from J, with 19 bases between. CDR3 length equals 16 residues. In nucleotides, the CDR3 is TGTGCCAGCAGCCGCCAGTGGGCGGGATATTACAATGAGCAGTTCTTC. It yields the protein CASSRQWAGYYNEQFF.

This clonotype occurred a few times. The chain joins TRBV5-5 to TRBJ1-3; D gene unclear. V was shortened by 0 bases and J by 8 bases, with 12 bases between the two germline ends. The CDR3 loop spans 14 amino acids. Germline V gives CDR1 SGHKS, CDR2 YYEKEE (reference sequence). The CDR3 is CASSLVHLGDTIYF. The DNA for the CDR3 is TGTGCCAGCAGCTTGGTGCACCTCGGGGACACCATATATTTT.

This clonotype was seen repeatedly, ten times or more. CDR3 amino acids: CAISERSGQILGSYNEQFF. CDR3 bases: TGTGCCATCAGTGAAAGATCGGGACAGATACTCGGCTCCTACAATGAGCAGTTCTTC. This chain joins TRBV10-3 and TRBJ2-1; TRBD1 matches at 7 bases. CDR1 is ENHRY and CDR2 is SYGVKD in the germline V gene. Trimming at V came to 3 bases and at J to 0 bases, leaving 14 bases not matched to a gene. CDR3 length: 19 amino acids.

This chain links TRBV30 with TRBJ2-1; either TRBD1 or TRBD2 may fit D (5 bases each). V gave up 3 bases and J gave up 3 bases, with 15 bases separating them. The CDR3 loop spans 15 amino acids. Germline values: CDR1 GTSNPN, CDR2 SVGIG (reference sequence). The CDR3 loop reads CAWSQDEGFYNEQFF. The CDR3 nucleotides read TGTGCCTGGAGCCAAGATGAGGGGTTCTACAATGAGCAGTTCTTC.

This clonotype has a handful of counts. The chain combines TRBV6-1 with TRBJ2-1; no clear D. This CDR3 spans 12 amino acids. The V and J ends lost 7 bases and 8 bases respectively, with 12 bases between them. Germline assignment: CDR1 MNHNS and CDR2 SASEGT. CDR3 sequence: CASNVFAYEQFF. The CDR3 DNA sequence: TGTGCCAGCAACGTATTCGCGTATGAGCAGTTCTTC.

This clonotype was counted many times. The CDR3 sequence: CASSESVTGNAEQYF. Here the CDR3 DNA reads TGCGCCAGCAGTGAGTCTGTGACAGGGAACGCCGAGCAGTACTTC. This chain joins TRBV10-1 and TRBJ2-7; 7 bases align to TRBD1. This CDR3 has 15 amino acids. V dropped 0 bases and J dropped 6; count of bases not matched to a gene: 8. Per the germline V gene, CDR1 is WNHNN and CDR2 is SYGVQD (reference sequence).

This clonotype was picked up one time. The DNA for the CDR3 is TGTGTTAGCAGTGGGATAGTAGCGGTCTACGAGCAGTACTTC. Its protein is CVSSGIVAVYEQYF. The chain uses TRBV2 and TRBJ2-7; maybe TRBD2 (6 bases). The CDR3 covers 14 residues. Germline CDR1 is SNHLY and CDR2 is FYNNEI. Together with reference TRBV2 and TRBJ2-7, the CDR3 gives the full variable domain: EPEVTQTPSHQVTQMGQEVILRCVPISNHLYFYWYRQILGQKVEFLVSFYNNEISEKSEIFDDQFSVERPDGSNFTLKIRSTKLEDSAMYFCVSSGIVAVYEQYFGPGTRLTVT.